These 28 T cell receptor beta chains originate from one sample sequenced in a study of T cell responses to AZD1222 COVID-19 vaccine. Only in-frame clones appear in the TCRdb table, and some are missing; sequencing was by immunoSEQ multiplex PCR. Among around 160,000 clones listed, roughly 90% were seen once. This material consisted of peripheral blood, taken on day 0 of AZD1222 vaccination. Source of these receptors: an adult in good health.

The rearrangement uses TRBV6-6 and TRBJ2-3; the D is unclear. V was clipped by 0 bases and J by 2 bases, with 3 bases between them. Germline V gives CDR1 MNHNY, CDR2 SVGAGI (reference sequence). The CDR3 extends over 13 amino acids. The DNA of the CDR3 is TGTGCCAGCAGTTACTCGACCACAGATACGCAGTATTTT. Its translation is CASSYSTTDTQYF.

V and J are TRBV30 and TRBJ1-2; no reliable D call. V shed 6 bases and J shed 4 bases, with 6 bases lying between them. CDR3 length: 10 amino acids. The germline gives CDR1 GTSNPN, CDR2 SVGIG (reference sequence). The CDR3 sequence is CACRAYGYTF. The CDR3 nucleotides are TGTGCCTGCCGGGCCTATGGCTACACCTTC.

CDR3 sequence (DNA): TGTGCCACCAGCCTAGGGGACAGCTATGGCTACACCTTC. Its protein product is CATSLGDSYGYTF. This chain joins TRBV24-1 and TRBJ1-2; 7 bases line up with TRBD1. The V gene end was trimmed by 7 bases and the J gene end by 4 bases; junction bases not matched to a gene: 5. This CDR3 contains 13 residues. Germline loops: CDR1 KGHDR, CDR2 SFDVKD.

This chain connects TRBV4-3 to TRBJ1-1, with 7 bases lining up with TRBD1. This CDR3 contains 15 residues. Germline assignment: CDR1 LGHNA and CDR2 YSLEER. Germline trimming cut 1 base from V and 4 bases from J; bases unmatched to any gene: 6. CDR3: CASSQGIGGLTEAFF. Written as DNA, the CDR3 is TGCGCCAGCAGCCAAGGTATAGGGGGCCTCACTGAAGCTTTCTTT.

The chain joins TRBV28 to TRBJ2-7; 14 bases map to TRBD2. J lost 7 bases, V lost 4 bases, and 12 bases had no gene match. Germline V gene sequence: CDR1 MDHEN, CDR2 SYDVKM. CDR3 size: 17 residues. CDR3 residues: CASSSPGTSGSSGEQYF. CDR3 coding DNA: TGTGCCAGCAGTTCTCCCGGGACTAGCGGGAGTTCGGGGGAGCAGTACTTC. Full variable domain (missing parts from reference TRBV28 and TRBJ2-7): DVKVTQSSRYLVKRTGEKVFLECVQDMDHENMFWYRQDPGLGLRLIYFSYDVKMKEKGDIPEGYSVSREKKERFSLILESASTNQTSMYLCASSSPGTSGSSGEQYFGPGTRLTVT.

A note on this clone: Other DNA sequences in this sample translate to the same CDR3. The chain combines TRBV6-2 or TRBV6-3 with TRBJ1-5; the D gene is possibly TRBD1 (5 bases). The germline gives CDR1 MNHEY, CDR2 SVGEGT. V lost 2 bases to trimming and J lost 1 base, with 6 bases between them. CDR3 length equals 14 residues. The CDR3 nucleotides read TGTGCCAGCAGTTACGGGGGGAGCAATCAGCCCCAGCATTTT. It is translated as CASSYGGSNQPQHF.

The chain employs TRBV7-3 and TRBJ2-1, with D uncertain. The CDR3 covers 15 residues. Trimming pared 4 bases from V and 0 bases from J, leaving 10 bases between. The germline V gene has CDR1 SGHTA and CDR2 FQGTGA. The DNA for the CDR3 is TGTGCCAGCAGCTCAGAAGAGAACTCCTACAATGAGCAGTTCTTC. This codes for CASSSEENSYNEQFF.

The genes are TRBV11-2 and TRBJ1-3; a possible D gene is TRBD1 (5 bases). The germline gives CDR1 SGHAT, CDR2 FQNNGV. Trimming stripped 4 bases from V and 0 bases from J, with 13 bases between. The CDR3 length is 16 residues. The DNA for the CDR3 is TGTGCCAGCAGCTGGGCAACAGGAGACTCTGGAAACACCATATATTTT. As protein: CASSWATGDSGNTIYF.

V usage is TRBV5-1 and J usage is TRBJ2-1, with a tentative D call TRBD1 (6 bases). The germline V and J ends were trimmed by 3 bases and 0 bases, with 10 bases remaining between them. CDR1 is SGHRS, CDR2 YFSETQ, per germline. The length of the CDR3 is 15 residues. The CDR3 DNA follows: TGCGCCAGCAGCTACGGACAGACCTCCTACAATGAGCAGTTCTTC. Translated, it gives CASSYGQTSYNEQFF.

The V and J genes are TRBV28 and TRBJ1-2; D call uncertain. Germline values: CDR1 MDHEN, CDR2 SYDVKM. Between the trimmed V and J ends, which lost 6 bases and 0 bases, there was a span of 11 bases. The CDR3 sequence is 14 residues long. The CDR3 reads CASRETIANYGYTF. CDR3 bases: TGTGCCAGCAGGGAGACAATAGCTAACTATGGCTACACCTTC.

In its sample, this clone was seen a few times. The chain uses TRBV30 and TRBJ1-1; D might be TRBD1 (5 bases). Germline V CDR1 and CDR2: GTSNPN, SVGIG (reference sequence). The CDR3 consists of 14 residues. Deletions cut 5 bases from V and 2 bases from J, with 15 bases between. CDR3 protein: CAWGDGSSNTEAFF. The CDR3 nucleotides are TGTGCCTGGGGGGACGGGTCTTCTAACACTGAAGCTTTCTTT.

This clone was picked up one time. The chain uses TRBV6-5 and TRBJ1-5, with unresolved D. The CDR3 consists of 14 residues. V lost 5 bases, J lost 6 bases, and 14 bases lay in between. Germline lookup yields CDR1 MNHEY and CDR2 SVGAGI. CDR3 DNA sequence: TGTGCCAGCAGTCCAAGATCTACGGGTCAGCCCCAGCATTTT. This encodes CASSPRSTGQPQHF.

The chain couples TRBV5-1 to TRBJ2-1; 8 positions agree with TRBD2. Trimming cost V 6 bases and J 4 bases; bases outside gene matches: 3. The CDR3 covers 13 residues. Germline-derived CDR1 and CDR2 are SGHRS and YFSETQ. The CDR3 nucleotides read TGCGCCAGCACCACTAGCGGATACAATGAGCAGTTCTTC. It yields the protein CASTTSGYNEQFF.

The chain is built from TRBV7-3 and TRBJ1-1; the D gene is possibly TRBD1 (6 bases). Trimming cost V 1 base and J 3 bases, with 18 bases left between them. The CDR3 loop spans 17 amino acids. CDR1 SGHTA and CDR2 FQGTGA come from the germline V gene. CDR3 sequence: CASSLSPVYRVDTEAFF. The CDR3, as DNA: TGTGCCAGCAGCTTAAGCCCGGTGTACAGGGTTGACACTGAAGCTTTCTTT.

The chain is built from TRBV2 and TRBJ1-1; no clear D. The CDR3 is made up of 13 amino acids. V was cut by 7 bases and J by 3 bases, with 12 bases left in between. Germline V CDR1 and CDR2: SNHLY, FYNNEI. The CDR3 region has the DNA TGTGCCAGCACGCGGTTCCGGGACACTGAAGCTTTCTTT. Residues: CASTRFRDTEAFF.

A note on this clone: Within the sample, other DNA sequences also encode this same CDR3. The chain recombines TRBV30 with TRBJ1-5, with D hard to call. V was pared by 5 bases and J by 0 bases, with 8 bases between. The germline gives CDR1 GTSNPN, CDR2 SVGIG (reference sequence). The CDR3 has 13 residues. For the CDR3, the DNA is TGTGCCTGGTCTGCGGATAGCAATCAGCCCCAGCATTTT. Protein sequence: CAWSADSNQPQHF. The full variable domain, in which reference TRBV30 and TRBJ1-5 provide the parts outside the CDR3, is SQTIHQWPATLVQPVGSPLSLECTVEGTSNPNLYWYRQAAGRGLQLLFYSVGIGQISSEVPQNLSASRPQDRQFILSSKKLLLSDSGFYLCAWSADSNQPQHFGDGTRLSIL.

The chain links TRBV28 to TRBJ2-5, with 12 bases aligning to TRBD2. This CDR3 contains 17 residues. V shed 7 bases and J 5 bases; nucleotides not matched to a gene: 14. CDR1 MDHEN and CDR2 SYDVKM come from the germline V gene. CDR3 residues: CASTLGLAGLKGETQYF. The CDR3 DNA is TGTGCCAGCACCCTCGGACTAGCGGGGCTCAAAGGGGAGACCCAGTACTTC.

As DNA, the CDR3 is TGTGCCAGCAGCCTCAGGGGCATCATGAACACTGAAGCTTTCTTT. This gives the protein CASSLRGIMNTEAFF. The chain links TRBV7-2 to TRBJ1-1; possible D gene TRBD1, 6 bases. The V gene lost 5 bases and the J gene lost 0 bases, with 13 bases spanning the gap. Germline assignment: CDR1 SGHTA and CDR2 FQGNSA. This CDR3 is 15 amino acids long.

The chain joins TRBV5-1 to TRBJ2-1; weak D call: TRBD1 (6 bases). Germline CDR1 and CDR2: SGHRS and YFSETQ. This CDR3 is 13 amino acids long. The ends were cut back, 0 bases at V and 7 bases at J, with 8 bases in the middle. CDR3 protein: CASSLGRGNEQFF. The CDR3 bases are TGCGCCAGCAGCTTGGGCAGGGGAAATGAGCAGTTCTTC.

The rearrangement links TRBV30 to TRBJ1-1; 7 nucleotides line up with TRBD1. The CDR3 consists of 12 residues. Germline CDR1 GTSNPN, CDR2 SVGIG (reference sequence). The junction had 3 bases not matched to a gene; V was cut back by 2 bases and J by 6 bases. CDR3 sequence (DNA): TGTGCCTGGAGTCCTGGACAGGCTGAAGCTTTCTTT. Its translation is CAWSPGQAEAFF. Complete variable domain (other parts from reference TRBV30 and TRBJ1-1): SQTIHQWPATLVQPVGSPLSLECTVEGTSNPNLYWYRQAAGRGLQLLFYSVGIGQISSEVPQNLSASRPQDRQFILSSKKLLLSDSGFYLCAWSPGQAEAFFGQGTRLTVV.

This clone was observed a single time. An end of the junction differs from the germline gene, which may be a read error. The chain recombines TRBV10-3 with TRBJ2-2; 7 bases line up with TRBD1. The CDR3 runs to 13 residues. From germline, CDR1 is ENHRY and CDR2 SYGVKD. The CDR3 bases are TGTGCCATCAGTGACGACAGGGCCGGGGAACTGTTTTTT. This codes for CAISDDRAGELFF.

The chain uses TRBV5-5 and TRBJ2-1, with D perhaps TRBD2 (5 bases). The CDR3 covers 15 residues. Per germline, CDR1 SGHKS and CDR2 YYEKEE (reference sequence). The germline V and J ends were trimmed by 0 bases and 7 bases, with 14 bases remaining between them. CDR3 sequence (DNA): TGTGCCAGCAGCTTGGAAAGCGGCCTTTGGAATGAGCAGTTCTTC. Translating gives CASSLESGLWNEQFF.

The chain is built from TRBV24-1 and TRBJ1-1; a possible D gene is TRBD1 (5 bases). The germline CDR1 and CDR2 sequences are KGHDR and SFDVKD. V dropped 9 bases and J dropped 1 base, with 8 bases sitting between them. The CDR3 contains 12 residues. The CDR3 sequence is CATGGPNTEAFF. The DNA for the CDR3 is TGTGCCACCGGGGGTCCGAACACTGAAGCTTTCTTT.

The chain combines TRBV19 with TRBJ1-1, with D uncertain. CDR3 length equals 16 residues. Trimming stripped 0 bases from V and 0 bases from J, with 11 bases between. Germline V gene data show CDR1 as LNHDA and CDR2 as SQIVND (reference sequence). DNA of the CDR3: TGTGCCAGTAGTATAGATAAGCAGCGGATGAACACTGAAGCTTTCTTT. Its protein product is CASSIDKQRMNTEAFF.

This clone has only one observation. CDR3 sequence (DNA): TGTGCCAGCAGTTACCAGGGGAATGGCTACGAGCAGTACTTC. Translated, it gives CASSYQGNGYEQYF. This rearrangement joins TRBV6-6 to TRBJ2-7; maybe TRBD1 (6 bases). Germline CDR1 reads MNHNY; CDR2 reads SVGAGI (reference sequence). V lost 2 bases to trimming and J lost 3 bases, with 11 bases between them. The CDR3 sequence is 14 residues long.

To note about this clone: The junction does not match germline at one end; this may be a read error. The chain is built from TRBV5-3 and TRBJ1-2; TRBD1 is a possible D gene (5 bases). TRBV5-3 is designated an ORF whose function remains uncertain. This CDR3 has 11 amino acids. The CDR3 sequence: CARSLRQLGLF. The CDR3, as DNA: TGTGCCAGAAGCTTACGACAGTTAGGCCTCTTC.

This clone was counted a single time. This sequence joins TRBV21-1 and TRBJ2-3; TRBD2 is the table's D call, not checked against the DNA. TRBV21-1 is a pseudogene segment. The CDR3 totals 18 residues. CDR3: CASSKESSGNRRTDTQYF. The DNA for the CDR3 is TGTGCCAGCAGCAAAGAATCTAGCGGGAACCGCCGCACAGATACGCAGTATTTT.

This rearrangement joins TRBV9 to TRBJ2-1; D possibly corresponds to TRBD1 (5 bases). Germline CDR1 is SGDLS and CDR2 is YYNGEE. This CDR3 has 16 residues. The V end lost 0 bases, the J end lost 0 bases, and 10 bases lay between the germline ends. The CDR3: CASSVVKGISYNEQFF. The CDR3 DNA follows: TGTGCCAGCAGCGTAGTTAAGGGGATCTCCTACAATGAGCAGTTCTTC.